These 32 T cell receptor beta chains came from one sample sequenced in a study of T cell repertoires in cytomegalovirus infection (dated by TCRdb to 2018 to 2020). These TCRs' antigens remain unknown. The sequencing machine was an Illumina HiSeq 1500. The public reads were reprocessed in TCRdb via fastp at Q25 and MiXCR, keeping in-frame beta chains. Merged by CDR3 protein, the rows form single entries marked with the most common genes and DNA. This sample lists hundreds of thousands of distinct CDR3 sequences; approximately 33% were detected once. In total, the top ten clones hold 18% of the sample. Per the publication, the treatment or condition label means: in vitro stimulation with specific CMV peptide epitopes to enrich CMV-specific T cells. This sample comprised cultured PBMCs, obtained from culture after CMV antigen stimulation. The receptors derive from a human donor in good health (CMV status not recorded). Some clones in this sample may be carry-over from other donors' samples.

The chain joins TRBV20-1 to TRBJ1-5; unclear D gene. The CDR3 loop spans 10 amino acids. Trimming cost V 5 bases and J 8 bases, with 7 bases left between them. Germline V CDR1 and CDR2: DFQATT, SNEGSKA (reference sequence). This CDR3 is CSADPEPQHF. The CDR3 DNA reads as TGCAGTGCTGACCCAGAGCCCCAGCATTTT.

V gene TRBV5-1 combines with J gene TRBJ1-3; the match to TRBD1 covers 9 bases. Germline CDR1 is SGHRS and CDR2 is YFSETQ. CDR3 size: 16 residues. Trimming took 4 bases from V and 0 from J; bases not matched to a gene: 5. Written as DNA, the CDR3 is TGCGCCAGCAGCCCCGGGACAGGGTTCTCTGGAAACACCATATATTTT. Its protein product is CASSPGTGFSGNTIYF.

The V call is TRBV18, the J call TRBJ2-1, with 8 positions matching TRBD2. V was clipped by 0 bases and J by 6 bases; unmatched bases: 7. This CDR3 has 16 amino acids. Germline V gene data show CDR1 as KGHSH and CDR2 as LQKENI. CDR3 residues: CASSPPSSGAINEQFF. In DNA, the CDR3 is TGTGCCAGCTCACCACCCAGTAGCGGGGCCATCAATGAGCAGTTCTTC.

The chain combines TRBV4-1 with TRBJ2-2; the match to TRBD2 covers 9 bases. The trim removed 0 bases at V and 3 bases at J, leaving 14 bases unmatched. The CDR3 runs to 20 residues. CDR1 is MGHRA, CDR2 YSYEKL, per germline. As DNA, the CDR3 is TGCGCCAGCAGCCAAGATAGTTTAGCGGGAGTTGGGTCTGACACCGGGGAGCTGTTTTTT. Translated: CASSQDSLAGVGSDTGELFF.

This clonotype was picked up a small number of times. V is TRBV7-6 and J is TRBJ2-7; 9 bases are a match to TRBD2. The V and J ends lost 1 base and 6 bases, in that order; junction bases with no gene match: 4. The CDR3 has 14 amino acids. Germline values: CDR1 SGHVS, CDR2 FNYEAQ. The CDR3 loop is CASSLGGGAVEQYF. As DNA, the CDR3 is TGTGCCAGCAGCTTAGGCGGGGGGGCGGTCGAGCAGTACTTC.

This clonotype has only a few counts. V is TRBV28 and J is TRBJ1-1; TRBD1 agrees at 8 bases. There are 16 residues in the CDR3. Trimming cost V 3 bases and J 5 bases; bases outside gene matches: 11. Germline CDR1 MDHEN, CDR2 SYDVKM. DNA for the CDR3: TGTGCCAGCAGTTTGGATTCGACAGGGGCGAGGACTGAAGCTTTCTTT. Amino acid sequence: CASSLDSTGARTEAFF.

V and J are TRBV12-5 and TRBJ2-1; possible D gene TRBD1, 6 bases. This CDR3 has 14 residues. Trimming pared 4 bases from V and 9 bases from J, leaving 16 bases between. Germline lookup yields CDR1 LGHNT and CDR2 FRNRAP. The CDR3 coding sequence is TGTGCTAGTGGTTCTAAACAGGGCCATGGTGAGCAGTTCTTC. Amino acids: CASGSKQGHGEQFF.

This clonotype was detected a few times. The chain recombines TRBV7-2 with TRBJ1-5; D gene unclear. The CDR3 covers 16 residues. Germline CDR1 and CDR2: SGHTA and FQGNSA. Trimming took off 0 bases at V and 1 base at J, with 10 bases between the two ends. CDR3 nucleotides: TGTGCCAGCAGCTTAGCGGCCGGGTCGAGCAATCAGCCCCAGCATTTT. This encodes CASSLAAGSSNQPQHF.

This clonotype was detected only once. The gene calls are TRBV11-2 and TRBJ2-2; 9 positions match TRBD1. Germline V lookup: CDR1 SGHAT, CDR2 FQNNGV. J lost 7 bases, V lost 2 bases, and 5 bases had no gene match. CDR3 length: 15 amino acids. CDR3 DNA: TGTGCCAGCAGCTTAACAGGGGGCAGGAACGGGGAGCTGTTTTTT. Translation: CASSLTGGRNGELFF.

This chain joins TRBV4-1 and TRBJ2-2; possibly TRBD2 for D (6 bases). Looked up from germline, CDR1 is MGHRA and CDR2 is YSYEKL. The CDR3 is 14 amino acids. Trimming pared 0 bases from V and 8 bases from J, leaving 10 bases between. In DNA form, the CDR3 reads TGCGCCAGCAGCCAAGATCCGGGGAGGGGGGAGCTGTTTTTT. Amino acids: CASSQDPGRGELFF.

This clonotype occurred a few times. The genes are TRBV6-1 and TRBJ2-3; perhaps TRBD2 as D (7 bases). Germline assignment: CDR1 MNHNS and CDR2 SASEGT. V was trimmed by 7 bases and J by 2 bases, leaving 19 bases between them. The CDR3 is 16 residues long. For the CDR3, the DNA is TGTGCCAGCACCCGCACGGCGGGGGCTACCACAGATACGCAGTATTTT. This sequence encodes CASTRTAGATTDTQYF.

The V gene is TRBV18, the J gene TRBJ1-1; 7 bases map to TRBD1. CDR3 size: 15 residues. Trimming removed 0 bases from V and 4 bases from J; junction bases left unmatched: 5. Germline CDR1 reads KGHSH; CDR2 reads LQKENI. The CDR3 loop is CASSPPSRGGTEAFF. The CDR3, as DNA: TGTGCCAGCTCACCACCGAGCAGGGGGGGCACTGAAGCTTTCTTT.

This clonotype was picked up a small number of times. V usage is TRBV12-3 or TRBV12-4 and J usage is TRBJ2-1, with 7 bases lining up with TRBD2. V lost 6 bases and J lost 6; bases outside the gene matches: 11. The CDR3 is made up of 15 amino acids. The CDR3 nucleotides read TGTGCCAGCAGCCTAGGGCTAGCGGAGCTCAATGAGCAGTTCTTC. Amino acid sequence: CASSLGLAELNEQFF.

This clonotype was recorded a few times. The genes are TRBV4-2 and TRBJ1-5; D is perhaps TRBD1 (6 bases). CDR1 and CDR2 from the germline V gene are LGHNA and YNFKEQ. The CDR3 extends over 16 amino acids. V lost 1 base and J lost 0, with 10 bases in between. CDR3 sequence (DNA): TGTGCCAGCAGCCAAGCACGACAGGTTAGCAATCAGCCCCAGCATTTT. Translating it yields CASSQARQVSNQPQHF.

Only a few counts were recorded for this clonotype. This chain links TRBV7-2 with TRBJ2-1; a possible D gene is TRBD1 (6 bases). With 1 base removed from V and 9 bases from J, the gap between germline ends came to 19 bases. Germline CDR1 is SGHTA and CDR2 is FQGNSA. CDR3 length: 16 amino acids. CDR3 nucleotides: TGTGCCAGCAGCTTAGGGACAGTGTCTCTATTTGGTGAGCAGTTCTTC. The encoded protein is CASSLGTVSLFGEQFF.

The rearrangement uses TRBV7-2 and TRBJ2-1; D is uncertain. Trimming left V 1 base short and J 6 bases short, with 7 bases between. The CDR3 spans 13 residues. Germline V gene data show CDR1 as SGHTA and CDR2 as FQGNSA. Here the CDR3 reads CASSLDHLNEQFF. The CDR3 bases are TGTGCCAGCAGCTTAGACCACCTCAATGAGCAGTTCTTC.

The chain carries TRBV7-8 and TRBJ2-5; TRBD2 is a possible D gene (8 bases). The CDR3 is 15 amino acids. Trimming removed 3 bases at V and 3 bases at J, with 14 bases between. Germline CDR1 reads SGHVS; CDR2 reads FQNEAQ. This CDR3 reads CASSFGGGQKETQYF. In nucleotides, the CDR3 is TGTGCCAGCAGCTTCGGGGGGGGACAGAAAGAGACCCAGTACTTC.

The chain links TRBV6-8 to TRBJ1-2; D is unclear. The CDR3 runs 12 residues. Germline V gene data show CDR1 as MNHGY and CDR2 as SAAAGT. V was pared by 5 bases and J by 5 bases, with 9 bases between. In DNA form, the CDR3 reads TGTGCCAGCAGTGTTGGAGAGTATGGCTACACCTTC. Encoded protein: CASSVGEYGYTF.

The J gene is TRBJ2-7, the V gene TRBV12-3 or TRBV12-4; TRBD2 matches at 13 bases. The CDR3 totals 18 residues. The V segment lost 7 bases and the J segment 5 bases; nucleotides outside the gene matches: 17. CDR3 DNA sequence: TGTGCCAGCAACTCCGTACTAGCGGGGGGGCTCACGATGGACGAGCAGTACTTC. This sequence encodes CASNSVLAGGLTMDEQYF.

V usage is TRBV5-4 and J usage is TRBJ1-1; a weak D match, TRBD1 (6 bases). Trimming stripped 2 bases from V and 2 bases from J, with 13 bases between. This CDR3 region has 15 residues. Per the germline V gene, CDR1 is SGHNT and CDR2 is YYREEE (reference sequence). The CDR3 DNA reads TGTGCCAGCAGCTTTGCAAACAGGGAAAACACTGAAGCTTTCTTT. Amino acids: CASSFANRENTEAFF.

The chain combines TRBV7-2 with TRBJ2-7, with D maybe TRBD2 (5 bases). This CDR3 has 14 amino acids. CDR1 and CDR2 from the germline V gene are SGHTA and FQGNSA. V shed 5 bases and J shed 8 bases, with 19 bases lying between them. Here the CDR3 DNA reads TGTGCCAGCAGCCGGGGTACCCTCGGATACAAGCAGTACTTC. Amino acid sequence: CASSRGTLGYKQYF.

V is TRBV28 and J is TRBJ1-6; D uncertain. Germline V gene sequence: CDR1 MDHEN, CDR2 SYDVKM. The CDR3 totals 13 residues. The V end lost 5 bases, the J end lost 14 bases, and 16 bases lay between the germline ends. The CDR3 bases are TGTGCCAGCAGTGGGGTAGGGTTGAATACCCTCCACTTT. It codes for CASSGVGLNTLHF.

This clonotype has a count of ten or more. The rearrangement joins TRBV12-3 or TRBV12-4 to TRBJ1-2; D uncertain. Between the trimmed V and J ends, which lost 6 bases and 1 base, there was a span of 9 bases. This CDR3 region has 13 residues. CDR3 protein: CASRLTVNYGYTF. DNA of the CDR3: TGTGCCAGCAGACTCACAGTTAACTATGGCTACACCTTC.

This clonotype was observed at least ten times. Here the CDR3 reads CASSLSSGPHTEAFF. As DNA, the CDR3 is TGTGCCAGCAGCTTAAGTTCGGGACCCCACACTGAAGCTTTCTTT. This rearrangement joins TRBV7-6 to TRBJ1-1; D might be TRBD1 (5 bases). V lost 2 bases and J 3 bases, leaving 13 bases between the germline ends. The CDR3 is made up of 15 amino acids. Germline V lookup: CDR1 SGHVS, CDR2 FNYEAQ.

A few counts support this clonotype. This chain connects TRBV2 to TRBJ1-2, with 7 bases that match TRBD1. With 7 bases clipped from V and 1 base from J, the junction kept 12 bases outside the gene matches. Germline CDR1 and CDR2: SNHLY and FYNNEI. The CDR3 covers 16 residues. This CDR3 reads CASNDGTARNNYGYTF. The CDR3 DNA follows: TGTGCCAGCAATGATGGGACAGCAAGAAATAACTATGGCTACACCTTC. The whole variable domain, filled in from reference TRBV2 and TRBJ1-2, reads EPEVTQTPSHQVTQMGQEVILRCVPISNHLYFYWYRQILGQKVEFLVSFYNNEISEKSEIFDDQFSVERPDGSNFTLKIRSTKLEDSAMYFCASNDGTARNNYGYTFGSGTRLTVV.

The chain employs TRBV28 and TRBJ1-5; a weak D match, TRBD1 (5 bases). V lost 0 bases and J lost 9, with 12 bases in between. Germline values: CDR1 MDHEN, CDR2 SYDVKM. CDR3 length: 14 residues. The CDR3 is CASSLWTAGTPQHF. As DNA, the CDR3 is TGTGCCAGCAGTTTATGGACAGCGGGGACGCCCCAGCATTTT.

This clonotype was recorded only once. This chain uses TRBV7-2 with TRBJ1-4, with D possibly TRBD1 on 5 matching bases. V was trimmed by 2 bases and J by 4 bases, leaving 14 bases between them. CDR3 length: 16 amino acids. CDR1 is SGHTA, CDR2 FQGNSA, per germline. Written as DNA, the CDR3 is TGTGCCAGCAGCTTATTGGGGCCCGCAAATAATGAAAAACTGTTTTTT. Translated, it gives CASSLLGPANNEKLFF.

This clonotype has more than one count but fewer than ten. The chain joins TRBV20-1 to TRBJ2-7, with TRBD2 matching 12 bases. The ends lost 5 bases at V and 4 bases at J; junction bases unmatched: 9. The CDR3 contains 15 residues. Germline V lookup: CDR1 DFQATT, CDR2 SNEGSKA (reference sequence). The CDR3 DNA reads as TGCAGTGCTTCCCCCCGGACTAGCGGGATATACGAGCAGTACTTC. This translates into CSASPRTSGIYEQYF.

The V gene is TRBV6-1, the J gene TRBJ2-3; D is undetermined. The CDR3 length is 15 residues. Per germline, CDR1 MNHNS and CDR2 SASEGT. Trimming cost V 3 bases and J 1 base, with 11 bases left between them. The CDR3 here is CASSDNGQGTDTQYF. The CDR3 region has the DNA TGTGCCAGCAGTGATAATGGGCAGGGCACAGATACGCAGTATTTT.

V and J are TRBV18 and TRBJ2-2; D is perhaps TRBD2 (5 bases). Germline V lookup: CDR1 KGHSH, CDR2 LQKENI. V was clipped by 2 bases and J by 5 bases, with 12 bases between them. The CDR3 consists of 15 residues. The CDR3 DNA sequence: TGTGCCAGCTCACCAGGAAGGGAGATTACCGGGGAGCTGTTTTTT. Translation: CASSPGREITGELFF. Variable domain in full (rest from reference TRBV18 and TRBJ2-2): NAGVMQNPRHLVRRRGQEARLRCSPMKGHSHVYWYRQLPEEGLKFMVYLQKENIIDESGMPKERFSAEFPKEGPSILRIQQVVRGDSAAYFCASSPGREITGELFFGEGSRLTVL.

V and J are TRBV7-2 and TRBJ2-1; 7 bases align to TRBD1. The CDR3 covers 15 residues. The J segment lost 0 bases and the V segment lost 2 bases, leaving 1 base of the junction unmatched. The germline V gene has CDR1 SGHTA and CDR2 FQGNSA. The chain's CDR3 is CASSLYRGSYNEQFF. Here the CDR3 DNA reads TGTGCCAGCAGCTTATACAGGGGCTCCTACAATGAGCAGTTCTTC.

The table lists this clonotype with a few counts. V gene TRBV15 combines with J gene TRBJ1-5, with a possible D match to TRBD1 (5 bases). Germline V gene lookup returns CDR1 LNHNV and CDR2 YYDKDF (reference sequence). Trimming cost V 6 bases and J 2 bases, with 14 bases left between them. The CDR3 has 15 amino acids. This chain's CDR3 is CATSPDLGGNQPQHF. The CDR3 region has the DNA TGTGCCACCAGTCCGGACCTAGGGGGCAATCAGCCCCAGCATTTT.